What follows describes a single T cell receptor beta chain. The antigen is not known. The sample is drawn from a study of persistence of HIV-infected CD4 T cells. About the research overall: Suppressive ART had lasted a median of around eight years. General study results and limits: Compared with CD3/CD28-stimulated cells, CMV- and Gag-responding cells showed lower TCRbeta richness.

Anti-CD3/anti-CD28 beads served as a nonspecific positive control stimulus. CD4+ T cells upregulating both CD40 ligand and CD69 were sorted as responding cells. Inclusion required CMV-positive serology and CD4+ counts above 400 cells/uL. Stimulated PBMCs had first been depleted of CD8+ T cells. Sequencing used immunoSEQ version 4 in survey mode. Only in-frame clones appear in the TCRdb table, and some are missing; sequencing was by immunoSEQ multiplex PCR. The repertoire holds roughly 43,000 clones, with approximately 89% as singletons. The CDR3 length is 13 residues. Trimming took off 4 bases at V and 9 bases at J, with 13 bases between the two ends. Per germline, CDR1 SNHLY and CDR2 FYNNEI.

Sequencing used CD4+ T cells sorted from PBMCs after approximately 20-hour stimulation, obtained from a patient who received antiretroviral therapy. The gene calls are TRBV2 and TRBJ2-1; unclear D gene. This receptor was obtained from an adult man with HIV who was CMV-seropositive. The CDR3 nucleotides read TGTGCCAGCAGTGCCATCGGTCCGAGTGAGCAGTTCTTC. This translates into CASSAIGPSEQFF.